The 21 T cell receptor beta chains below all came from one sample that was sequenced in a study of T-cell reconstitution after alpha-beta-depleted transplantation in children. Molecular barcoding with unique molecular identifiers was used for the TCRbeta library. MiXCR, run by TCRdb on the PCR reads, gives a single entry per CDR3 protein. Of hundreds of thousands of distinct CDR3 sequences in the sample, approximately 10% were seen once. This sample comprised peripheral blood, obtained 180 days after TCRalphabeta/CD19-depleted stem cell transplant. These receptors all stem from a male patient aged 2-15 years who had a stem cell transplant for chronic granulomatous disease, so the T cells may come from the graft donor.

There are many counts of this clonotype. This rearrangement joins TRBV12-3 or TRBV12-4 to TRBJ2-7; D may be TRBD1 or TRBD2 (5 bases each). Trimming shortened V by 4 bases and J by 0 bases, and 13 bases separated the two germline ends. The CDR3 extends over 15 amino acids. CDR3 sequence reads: CASSSRDRLSYEQYF. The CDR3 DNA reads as TGTGCCAGCAGTTCCCGGGACCGACTCTCCTACGAGCAGTACTTC.

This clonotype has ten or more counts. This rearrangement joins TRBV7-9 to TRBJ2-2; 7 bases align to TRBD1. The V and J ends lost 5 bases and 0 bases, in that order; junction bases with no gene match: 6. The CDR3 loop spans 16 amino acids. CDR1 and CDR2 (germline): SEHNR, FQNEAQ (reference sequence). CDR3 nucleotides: TGTGCCAGCAGCCCCGGGGACAGCGCGAACACCGGGGAGCTGTTTTTT. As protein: CASSPGDSANTGELFF.

This CDR3 is CASSLDHRGRHF. The DNA of the CDR3 is TGTGCCAGCAGCTTAGACCACCGGGGCCGGCATTTT. The V gene is TRBV7-9, the J gene TRBJ1-5; D possibly corresponds to TRBD1 (5 bases). Per the germline V gene, CDR1 is SEHNR and CDR2 is FQNEAQ (reference sequence). The CDR3 extends over 12 amino acids. With 1 base removed from V and 15 bases from J, the gap between germline ends came to 13 bases.

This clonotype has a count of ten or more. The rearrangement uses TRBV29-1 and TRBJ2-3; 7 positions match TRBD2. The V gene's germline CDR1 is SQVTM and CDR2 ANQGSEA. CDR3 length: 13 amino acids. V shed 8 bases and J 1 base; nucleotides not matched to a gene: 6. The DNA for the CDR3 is TGCAGCCTTCGACTAGCTGGCACAGATACGCAGTATTTT. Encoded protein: CSLRLAGTDTQYF.

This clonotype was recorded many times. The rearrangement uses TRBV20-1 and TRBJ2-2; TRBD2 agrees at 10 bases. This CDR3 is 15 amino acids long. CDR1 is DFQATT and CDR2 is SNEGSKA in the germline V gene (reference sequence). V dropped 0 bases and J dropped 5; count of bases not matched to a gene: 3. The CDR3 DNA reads TGCAGTGCTAGAGAACTAGCGGGAAAAACCGGGGAGCTGTTTTTT. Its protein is CSARELAGKTGELFF.

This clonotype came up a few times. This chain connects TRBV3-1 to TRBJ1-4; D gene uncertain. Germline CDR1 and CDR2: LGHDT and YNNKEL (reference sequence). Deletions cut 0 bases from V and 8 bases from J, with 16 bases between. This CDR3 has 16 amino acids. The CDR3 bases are TGTGCCAGCAGCCAAGATGGAGTCGGGAGGCGCGAAAAACTGTTTTTT. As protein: CASSQDGVGRREKLFF.

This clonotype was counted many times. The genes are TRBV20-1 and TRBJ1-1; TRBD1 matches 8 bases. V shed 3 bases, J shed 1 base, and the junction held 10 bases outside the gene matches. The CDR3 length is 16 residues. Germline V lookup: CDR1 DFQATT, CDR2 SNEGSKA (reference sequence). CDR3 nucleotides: TGCAGTGCTAGGGTACAGGGGGTGTACAGGAACACTGAAGCTTTCTTT. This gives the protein CSARVQGVYRNTEAFF.

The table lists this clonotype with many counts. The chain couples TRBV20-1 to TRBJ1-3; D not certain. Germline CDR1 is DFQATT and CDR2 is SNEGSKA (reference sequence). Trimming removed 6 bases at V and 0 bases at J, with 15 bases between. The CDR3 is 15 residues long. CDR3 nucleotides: TGCAGTGCCAGAATCCCATCGGGCTCTGGAAACACCATATATTTT. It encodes CSARIPSGSGNTIYF.

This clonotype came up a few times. As DNA, the CDR3 is TGCGCCAGCAGCTGGAGGGACAAGGGGTCCTACGAGCAGTACTTC. Translated: CASSWRDKGSYEQYF. The gene calls are TRBV5-1 and TRBJ2-7; D tentatively fits TRBD1 or TRBD2 (6 bases each). Germline lookup yields CDR1 SGHRS and CDR2 YFSETQ. Trimming left V 3 bases short and J 1 base short, with 14 bases between. The CDR3 is made up of 15 amino acids.

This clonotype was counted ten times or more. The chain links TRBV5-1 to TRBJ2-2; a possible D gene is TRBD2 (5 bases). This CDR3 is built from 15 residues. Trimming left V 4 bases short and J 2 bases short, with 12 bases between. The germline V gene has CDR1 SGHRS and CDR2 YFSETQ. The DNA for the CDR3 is TGCGCCAGCAGCCTGAGGGCGGTCAACACCGGGGAGCTGTTTTTT. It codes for CASSLRAVNTGELFF.

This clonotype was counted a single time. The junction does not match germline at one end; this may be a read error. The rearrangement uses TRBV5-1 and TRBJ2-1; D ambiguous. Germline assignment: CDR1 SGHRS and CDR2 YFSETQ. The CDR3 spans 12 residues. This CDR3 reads CGSSASGNEQFF. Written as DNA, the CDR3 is TGCGGCAGCAGTGCGTCCGGAAATGAGCAGTTCTTC.

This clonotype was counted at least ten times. CDR3 sequence (DNA): TGTGCCAGCAGCCAAGATGCCGGGGCGCGGTATTCACCCCTCCACTTT. This gives the protein CASSQDAGARYSPLHF. The rearrangement uses TRBV4-2 and TRBJ1-6; a weak D match, TRBD1 (5 bases). The V gene lost 0 bases and the J gene lost 8 bases, with 14 bases spanning the gap. Per germline, CDR1 LGHNA and CDR2 YNFKEQ. CDR3 size: 16 residues.

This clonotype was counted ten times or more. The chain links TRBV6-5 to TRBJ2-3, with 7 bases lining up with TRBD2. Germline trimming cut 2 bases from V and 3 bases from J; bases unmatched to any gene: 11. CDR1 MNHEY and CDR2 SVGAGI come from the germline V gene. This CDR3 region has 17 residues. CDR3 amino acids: CASSYKRGEGRTDTQYF. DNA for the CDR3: TGTGCCAGCAGTTACAAACGGGGGGAGGGTAGGACAGATACGCAGTATTTT.

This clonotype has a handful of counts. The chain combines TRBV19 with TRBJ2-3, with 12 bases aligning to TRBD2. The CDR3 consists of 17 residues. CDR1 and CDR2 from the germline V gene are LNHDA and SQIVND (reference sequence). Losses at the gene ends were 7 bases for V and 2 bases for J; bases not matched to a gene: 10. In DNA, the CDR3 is TGTGCCAGTACCGATCGGGCTAGCGGGGGGGACACAGATACGCAGTATTTT. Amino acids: CASTDRASGGDTDTQYF.

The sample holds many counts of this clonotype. This chain's CDR3 is CSVSTSGRGGLFF. The DNA for the CDR3 is TGCAGTGTTTCGACTAGCGGGAGGGGGGGCTTGTTCTTC. This chain joins TRBV20-1 and TRBJ2-1; 14 bases line up with TRBD2. Germline V gene lookup returns CDR1 DFQATT and CDR2 SNEGSKA (reference sequence). This CDR3 has 13 amino acids. The J segment lost 15 bases and the V segment lost 7 bases, leaving 11 bases of the junction unmatched.

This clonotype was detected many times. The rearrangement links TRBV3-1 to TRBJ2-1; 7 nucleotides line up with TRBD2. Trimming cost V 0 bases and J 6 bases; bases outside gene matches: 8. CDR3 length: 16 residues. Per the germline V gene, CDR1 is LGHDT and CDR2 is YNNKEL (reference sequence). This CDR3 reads CASSQDPSGPGNEQFF. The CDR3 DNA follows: TGTGCCAGCAGCCAAGATCCTAGCGGTCCCGGCAATGAGCAGTTCTTC.

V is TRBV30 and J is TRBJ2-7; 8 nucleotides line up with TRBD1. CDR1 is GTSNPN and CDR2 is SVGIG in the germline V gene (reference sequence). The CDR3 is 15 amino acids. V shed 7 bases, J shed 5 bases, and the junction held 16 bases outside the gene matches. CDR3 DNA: TGTGCCTCGAGCTCAAGTGACAGGGGATTCCACGAGCAGTACTTC. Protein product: CASSSSDRGFHEQYF.

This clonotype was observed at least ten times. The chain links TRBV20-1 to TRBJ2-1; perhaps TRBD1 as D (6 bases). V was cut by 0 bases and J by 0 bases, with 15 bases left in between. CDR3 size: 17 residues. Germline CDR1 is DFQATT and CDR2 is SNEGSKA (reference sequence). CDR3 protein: CSARDAGDLTSYNEQFF. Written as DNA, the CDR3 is TGCAGTGCTAGAGATGCAGGGGACCTCACCTCCTACAATGAGCAGTTCTTC.

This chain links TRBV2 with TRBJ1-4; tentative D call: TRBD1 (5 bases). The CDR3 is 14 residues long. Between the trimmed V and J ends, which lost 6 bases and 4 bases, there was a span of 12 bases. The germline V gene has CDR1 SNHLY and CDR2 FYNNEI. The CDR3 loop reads CASSWGRGNEKLFF. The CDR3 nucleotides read TGTGCCAGCAGCTGGGGAAGGGGTAATGAAAAACTGTTTTTT.

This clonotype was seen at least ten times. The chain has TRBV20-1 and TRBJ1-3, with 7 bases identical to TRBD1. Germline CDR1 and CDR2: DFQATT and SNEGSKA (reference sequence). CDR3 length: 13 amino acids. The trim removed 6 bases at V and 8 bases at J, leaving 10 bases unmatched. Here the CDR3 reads CSARHPQGYTIYF. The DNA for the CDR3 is TGCAGTGCGAGACACCCACAGGGGTACACCATATATTTT.

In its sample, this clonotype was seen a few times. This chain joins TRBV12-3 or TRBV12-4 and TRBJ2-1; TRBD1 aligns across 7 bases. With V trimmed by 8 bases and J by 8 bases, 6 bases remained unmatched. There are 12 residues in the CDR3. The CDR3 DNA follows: TGTGCCAGCCGACCACAGGGGTATGAGCAGTTCTTC. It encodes CASRPQGYEQFF.